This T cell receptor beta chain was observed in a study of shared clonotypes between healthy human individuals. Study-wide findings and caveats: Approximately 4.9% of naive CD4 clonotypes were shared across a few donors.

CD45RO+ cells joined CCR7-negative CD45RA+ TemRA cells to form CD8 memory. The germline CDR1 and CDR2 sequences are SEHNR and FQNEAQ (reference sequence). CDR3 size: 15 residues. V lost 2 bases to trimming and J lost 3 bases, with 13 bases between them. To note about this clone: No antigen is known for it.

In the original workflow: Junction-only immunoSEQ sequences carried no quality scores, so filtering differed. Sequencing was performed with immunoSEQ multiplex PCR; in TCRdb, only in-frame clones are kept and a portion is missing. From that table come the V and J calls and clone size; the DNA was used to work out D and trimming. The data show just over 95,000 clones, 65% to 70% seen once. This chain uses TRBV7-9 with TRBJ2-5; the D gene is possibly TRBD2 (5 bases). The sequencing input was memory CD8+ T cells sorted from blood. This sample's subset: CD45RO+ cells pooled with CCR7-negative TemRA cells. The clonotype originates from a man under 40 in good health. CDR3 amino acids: CASSLINAGKETQYF. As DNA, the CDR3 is TGTGCCAGCAGCTTAATTAATGCGGGCAAAGAGACCCAGTACTTC.